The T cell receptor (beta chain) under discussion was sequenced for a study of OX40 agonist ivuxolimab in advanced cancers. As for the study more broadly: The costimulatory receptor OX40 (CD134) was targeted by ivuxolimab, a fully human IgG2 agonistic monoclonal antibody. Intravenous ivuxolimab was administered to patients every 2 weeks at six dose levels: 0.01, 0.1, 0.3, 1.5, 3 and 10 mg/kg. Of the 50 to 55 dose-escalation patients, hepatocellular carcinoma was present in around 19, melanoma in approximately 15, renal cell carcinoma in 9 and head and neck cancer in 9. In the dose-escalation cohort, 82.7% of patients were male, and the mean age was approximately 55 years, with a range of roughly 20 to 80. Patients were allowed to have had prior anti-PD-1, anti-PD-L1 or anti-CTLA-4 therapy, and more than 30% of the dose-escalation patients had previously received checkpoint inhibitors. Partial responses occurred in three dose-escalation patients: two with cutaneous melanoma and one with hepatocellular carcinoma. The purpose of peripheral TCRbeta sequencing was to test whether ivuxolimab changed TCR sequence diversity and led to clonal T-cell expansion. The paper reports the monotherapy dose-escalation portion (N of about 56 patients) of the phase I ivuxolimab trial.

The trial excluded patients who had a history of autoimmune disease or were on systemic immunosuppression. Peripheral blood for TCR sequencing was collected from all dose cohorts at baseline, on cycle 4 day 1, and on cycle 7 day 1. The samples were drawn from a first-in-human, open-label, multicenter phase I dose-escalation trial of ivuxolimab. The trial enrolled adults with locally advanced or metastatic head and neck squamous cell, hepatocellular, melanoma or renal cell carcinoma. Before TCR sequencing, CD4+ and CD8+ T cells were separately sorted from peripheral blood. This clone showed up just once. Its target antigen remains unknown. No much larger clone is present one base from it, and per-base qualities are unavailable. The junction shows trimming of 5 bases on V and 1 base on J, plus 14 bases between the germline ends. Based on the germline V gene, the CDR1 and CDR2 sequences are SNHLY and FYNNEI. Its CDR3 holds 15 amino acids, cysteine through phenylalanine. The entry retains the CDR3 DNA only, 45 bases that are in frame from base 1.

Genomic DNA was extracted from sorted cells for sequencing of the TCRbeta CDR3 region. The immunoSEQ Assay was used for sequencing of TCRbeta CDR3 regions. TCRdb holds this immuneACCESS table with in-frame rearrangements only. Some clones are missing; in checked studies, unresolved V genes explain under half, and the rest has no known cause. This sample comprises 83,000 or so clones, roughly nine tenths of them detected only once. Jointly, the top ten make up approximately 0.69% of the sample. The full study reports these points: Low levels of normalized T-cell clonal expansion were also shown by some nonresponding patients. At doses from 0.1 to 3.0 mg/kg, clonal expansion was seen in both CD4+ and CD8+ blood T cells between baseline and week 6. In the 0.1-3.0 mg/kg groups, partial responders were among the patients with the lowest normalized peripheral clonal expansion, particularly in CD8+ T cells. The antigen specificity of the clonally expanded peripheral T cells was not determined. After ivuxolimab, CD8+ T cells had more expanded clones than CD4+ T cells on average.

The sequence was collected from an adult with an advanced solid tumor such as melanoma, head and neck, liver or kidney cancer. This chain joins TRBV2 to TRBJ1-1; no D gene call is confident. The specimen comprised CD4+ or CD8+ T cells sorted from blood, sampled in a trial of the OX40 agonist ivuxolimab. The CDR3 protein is CASSHYRASNTEAFF. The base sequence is TGTGCCAGCAGTCACTACCGGGCCTCGAACACTGAAGCTTTCTTT.